Listed below are T cell receptor beta chains from one sample, sequenced in a study of Ad26.COV2.S vaccination and SARS-CoV-2 variants. Sequencing used immunoSEQ multiplex PCR; TCRdb keeps in-frame clones, though not all of them. The table includes about 350,000 clones, approximately 90% detected once. The sequences come from peripheral blood, collected in a trial of Ad26.COV2.S vaccine versus placebo. Source of these receptors: a person aged 18-65 years who received the Ad26.COV2.S COVID-19 vaccine or a placebo. Both conserved end residues are part of each CDR3. The D gene is left open where the match is weak. Expanded clones are given a class, and other clones once, few, many or no size at all.

once,TRBD1,TRBV19,TRBJ1-1,CASSILVQGAEAFF,TGTGCCAGTAGTATTTTAGTACAGGGGGCTGAAGCTTTCTTT
few,.,TRBV19,TRBJ1-6,CASSSGANNSPLHF,TGTGCCAGTAGTTCTGGAGCGAATAATTCACCCCTCCACTTT
.,TRBD1,TRBV7-6,TRBJ1-2,CASSSPGQGNYGYTF,TGTGCCAGCAGCTCACCTGGACAGGGGAACTATGGCTACACCTTC
once,.,TRBV11-3,TRBJ2-3,CASSYGGGVADTQYF,TGTGCCAGCAGCTACGGGGGCGGGGTTGCAGATACGCAGTATTTT
once,.,TRBV16,TRBJ1-6,CASSQLTENSPLHF,TGTGCCAGCAGCCAATTAACGGAAAATTCACCCCTCCACTTT
.,.,TRBV6-5,TRBJ2-7,CASSRTLYEQYF,TGTGCCAGCAGCCGGACACTCTACGAGCAGTACTTC
.,.,TRBV28,TRBJ1-1,CASSPDLTEAFF,TGTGCCAGCAGTCCTGACTTAACTGAAGCTTTCTTT
.,.,TRBV7-3,TRBJ1-2,CASSLEGGYGYTF,TGTGCCAGCAGCTTGGAGGGCGGCTATGGCTACACCTTC
.,.,TRBV6-5,TRBJ1-2,CASIVGGNGYTF,TGTGCCAGCATCGTGGGAGGGAATGGCTACACCTTC
.,.,TRBV4-1,TRBJ1-5,CASSQGQGLNQPQHF,TGCGCCAGCAGCCAGGGGCAGGGGCTCAATCAGCCCCAGCATTTT
once,.,TRBV7-2,TRBJ1-2,CASSLGGGDRYTF,TGTGCCAGCAGCTTAGGAGGCGGGGACCGGTACACCTTC
once,TRBD1,TRBV4-3,TRBJ1-1,CASSPRQGGTEAFF,TGCGCCAGCAGCCCTAGACAGGGGGGCACTGAAGCTTTCTTT
.,TRBD1,TRBV6-2/TRBV6-3,TRBJ1-1,CASSYPTGDGSVNTEAFF,TGTGCCAGCAGTTACCCGACAGGGGATGGGTCGGTGAACACTGAAGCTTTCTTT
.,TRBD2,TRBV6-6,TRBJ2-5,CASSYGGVQETQYF,TGTGCCAGCAGTTACGGGGGGGTCCAGGAGACCCAGTACTTC
.,.,TRBV7-2,TRBJ1-1,CASSFFAGADAFF,TGTGCCAGCAGCTTTTTCGCAGGGGCCGACGCTTTCTTT
.,.,TRBV7-2,TRBJ1-2,CASSPYKGKGYGYTF,TGTGCCAGCAGCCCTTATAAGGGGAAGGGCTATGGCTACACCTTC
.,.,TRBV4-2,TRBJ2-2,CASSPAGRANTGELFF,TGTGCCAGCAGCCCAGCAGGCAGGGCCAACACCGGGGAGCTGTTTTTT
.,TRBD1,TRBV7-3,TRBJ1-1,CASSLKRQGGNTEAFF,TGTGCCAGCAGCTTAAAAAGACAGGGAGGAAACACTGAAGCTTTCTTT
.,.,TRBV3-1/TRBV3-2,TRBJ2-5,CASSLRKLSQETQYF,TGTGCCAGCAGCCTACGAAAGCTTAGCCAAGAGACCCAGTACTTC
.,.,TRBV10-3,TRBJ2-2,CAISESGPGGHGELFF,TGTGCCATCAGTGAGTCCGGTCCCGGGGGTCACGGGGAGCTGTTTTTT
.,.,TRBV18,TRBJ1-1,CASSFSPPSIFSEAFF,TGTGCCAGCTCATTTTCCCCGCCCAGCATTTTCTCCGAAGCTTTCTTT
.,.,TRBV27,TRBJ1-3,CASSSRNDRNTIYF,TGTGCCAGCAGTTCTCGGAATGATAGAAACACCATATATTTT